The clone carrying this TCR beta chain was seen ten or more times. Antigen unknown. Sequence at one end of the junction differs from germline and may be a read error. TCRdb reanalysed the reads using MiXCR and keeps one entry per CDR3 protein. The sample shows approximately 730,000 distinct CDR3 sequences, around 32% of them seen only once. The sample comes from a study of T cell repertoires in cytomegalovirus infection. Study in general: Recently identified HLA-C-restricted CMV epitopes were used, and well-studied HLA-B-restricted CMV epitopes were used as well.

The CDR3 runs 13 residues. Germline values: CDR1 SGHTA, CDR2 FQGNSA. The sample here was cultured PBMCs, taken from culture after CMV antigen stimulation. V usage is TRBV7-2 and J usage is TRBJ2-7; TRBD2 agrees at 11 bases. The TCR was taken from a human donor in good health (CMV status not recorded). Some clones in this sample may be carry-over from other donors' samples. In nucleotides, the CDR3 is TGTGCCAGCAGCTTGGCCCCTAGCGGGGGGAGCCACTTC. It translates to CASSLAPSGGSHF.